This TCR beta chain emerged from a study of early T cells in non-severe SARS-CoV-2 infection. V shed 3 bases and J 6 bases; nucleotides not matched to a gene: 8. Germline V CDR1 and CDR2: MGHRA, YSYEKL. This CDR3 has 14 residues. The TCR library protocol was used to attach unique molecular identifiers. These identifiers were attached to individual cDNA molecules. TCRdb reprocessed the 5' RACE reads via MiXCR and lists one record per CDR3 protein. The repertoire includes 40,000 to 50,000 distinct CDR3 sequences, roughly 7.1% of them detected once, and around 5.1% sits in the top ten. Notes on the study in general: The study's VDJdb matching favored anti-spike CD8 responses and missed private and CD4 specificities.

This clonotype was detected only a few times. Antigen: not known. The sequenced material came from whole blood. The chain links TRBV4-1 to TRBJ2-7; 7 nucleotides match TRBD2. This receptor was taken from an adult who was a healthcare worker with PCR-confirmed SARS-CoV-2 infection or an uninfected control (not recorded which). CDR3 in amino acids: CASSQLGRGGEQYF. CDR3 nucleotides: TGCGCCAGCAGCCAGCTGGGGAGGGGCGGCGAGCAGTACTTC.